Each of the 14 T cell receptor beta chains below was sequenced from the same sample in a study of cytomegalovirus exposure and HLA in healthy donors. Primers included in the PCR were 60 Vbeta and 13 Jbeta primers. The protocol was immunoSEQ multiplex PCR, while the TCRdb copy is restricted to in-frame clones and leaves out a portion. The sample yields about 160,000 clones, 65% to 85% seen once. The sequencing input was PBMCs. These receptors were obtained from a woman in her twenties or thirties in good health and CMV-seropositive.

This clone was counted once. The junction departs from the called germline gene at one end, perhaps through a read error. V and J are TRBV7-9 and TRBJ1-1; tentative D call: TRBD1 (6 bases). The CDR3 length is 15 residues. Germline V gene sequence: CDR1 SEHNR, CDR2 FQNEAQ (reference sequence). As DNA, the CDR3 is TGTTCCAGCATCCCCCACAGGGCCTCGAACACTGAAGCTTTCTTT. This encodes CSSIPHRASNTEAFF.

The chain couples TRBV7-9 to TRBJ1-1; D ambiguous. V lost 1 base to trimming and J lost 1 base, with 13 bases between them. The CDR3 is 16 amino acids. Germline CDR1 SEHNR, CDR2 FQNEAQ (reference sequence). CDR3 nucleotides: TGTGCCAGCAGCTTAGATGGTCAGGCGGGGAACACTGAAGCTTTCTTT. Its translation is CASSLDGQAGNTEAFF.

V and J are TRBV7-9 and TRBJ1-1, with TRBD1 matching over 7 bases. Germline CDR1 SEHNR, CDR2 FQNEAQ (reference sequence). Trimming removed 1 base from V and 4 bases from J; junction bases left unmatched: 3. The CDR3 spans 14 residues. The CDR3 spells CASSLDRGITEAFF. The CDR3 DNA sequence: TGTGCCAGCAGCTTAGACAGGGGTATCACTGAAGCTTTCTTT.

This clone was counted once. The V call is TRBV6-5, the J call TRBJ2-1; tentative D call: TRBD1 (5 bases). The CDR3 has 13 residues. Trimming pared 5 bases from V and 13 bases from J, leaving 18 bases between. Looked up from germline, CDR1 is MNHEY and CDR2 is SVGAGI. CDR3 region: CASSLSRGRSQFF. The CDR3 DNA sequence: TGTGCCAGCAGTCTAAGTAGGGGAAGGTCCCAGTTCTTC.

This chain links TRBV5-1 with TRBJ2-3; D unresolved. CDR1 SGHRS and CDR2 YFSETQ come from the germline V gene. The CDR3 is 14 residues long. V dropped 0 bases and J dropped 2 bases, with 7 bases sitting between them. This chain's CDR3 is CASSLGDTTDTQYF. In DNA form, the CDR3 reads TGCGCCAGCAGCTTGGGCGATACCACAGATACGCAGTATTTT.

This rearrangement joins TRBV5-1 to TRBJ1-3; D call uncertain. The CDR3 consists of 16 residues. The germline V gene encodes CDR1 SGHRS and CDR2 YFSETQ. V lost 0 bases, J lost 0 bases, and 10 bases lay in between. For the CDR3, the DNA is TGCGCCAGCAGCTTGGATCCAGGCATCTCTGGAAACACCATATATTTT. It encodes CASSLDPGISGNTIYF.

CDR3 protein: CASSQERTGLGEAFF. The DNA of the CDR3 is TGCGCCAGCAGCCAAGAGAGGACAGGGCTCGGTGAAGCTTTCTTT. The chain uses TRBV4-3 and TRBJ1-1, with TRBD1 matching 8 bases. Trimming removed 0 bases from V and 7 bases from J; junction bases left unmatched: 7. The CDR3 consists of 15 residues. Germline values: CDR1 LGHNA, CDR2 YSLEER.

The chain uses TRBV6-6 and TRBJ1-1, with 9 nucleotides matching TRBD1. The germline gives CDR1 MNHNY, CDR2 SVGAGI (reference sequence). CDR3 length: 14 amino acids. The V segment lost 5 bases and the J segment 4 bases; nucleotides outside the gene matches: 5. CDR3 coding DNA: TGTGCCAGCAGTACGGGACAGGGTACCACTGAAGCTTTCTTT. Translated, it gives CASSTGQGTTEAFF.

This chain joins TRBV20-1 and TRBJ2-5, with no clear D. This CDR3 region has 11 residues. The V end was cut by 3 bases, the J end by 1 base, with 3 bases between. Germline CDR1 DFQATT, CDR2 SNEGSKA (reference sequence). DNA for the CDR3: TGCAGTGCTAGTAGCCAAGAGACCCAGTACTTC. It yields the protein CSASSQETQYF.

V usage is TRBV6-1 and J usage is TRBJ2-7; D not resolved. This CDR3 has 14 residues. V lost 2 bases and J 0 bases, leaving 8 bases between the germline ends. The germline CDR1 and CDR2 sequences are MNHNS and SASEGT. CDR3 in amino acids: CASSERRSSYEQYF. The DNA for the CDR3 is TGTGCCAGCAGTGAAAGGCGGTCCTCCTACGAGCAGTACTTC.

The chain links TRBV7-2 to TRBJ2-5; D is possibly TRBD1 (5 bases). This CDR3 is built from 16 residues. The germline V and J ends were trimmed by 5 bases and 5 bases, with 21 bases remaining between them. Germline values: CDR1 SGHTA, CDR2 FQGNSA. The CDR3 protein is CASSQVRAQGQETQYF. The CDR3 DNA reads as TGTGCCAGCAGCCAGGTCCGGGCCCAGGGCCAGGAGACCCAGTACTTC.

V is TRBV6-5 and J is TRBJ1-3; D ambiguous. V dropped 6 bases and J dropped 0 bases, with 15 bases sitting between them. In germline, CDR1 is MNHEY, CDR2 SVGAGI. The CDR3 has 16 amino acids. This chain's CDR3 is CASSYDTHFSGNTIYF. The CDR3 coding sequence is TGTGCCAGCAGCTACGACACGCACTTCTCTGGAAACACCATATATTTT.

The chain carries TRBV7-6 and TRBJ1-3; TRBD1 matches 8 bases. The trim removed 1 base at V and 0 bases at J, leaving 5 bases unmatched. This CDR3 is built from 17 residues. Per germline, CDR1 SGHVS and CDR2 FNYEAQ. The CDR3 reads CASSLVPGQDSGNTIYF. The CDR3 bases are TGTGCCAGCAGCTTAGTCCCGGGACAGGACTCTGGAAACACCATATATTTT.

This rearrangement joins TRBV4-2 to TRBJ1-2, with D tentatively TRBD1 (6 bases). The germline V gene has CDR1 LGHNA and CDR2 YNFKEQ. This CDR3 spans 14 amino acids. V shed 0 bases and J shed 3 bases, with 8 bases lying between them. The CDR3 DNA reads TGTGCCAGCAGCCAAGATCCAGGGGACTATGGCTACACCTTC. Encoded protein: CASSQDPGDYGYTF.